This T cell receptor (beta chain) was documented in a study of blood T cell repertoires in COVID-19. Study in general: Collection of acute and convalescent COVID-19 samples took place in the United States, Italy and Spain. Sources were T cells, B-cell-depleted T cells, or PBMCs; the material itself was cDNA or gDNA.

Per the authors' pipeline: Amplification of reference gene primers provided the estimated nucleated cell counts. Produced via immunoSEQ multiplex PCR; TCRdb's table is partial and in-frame only. V and J calls plus clone size are reproduced from that table; the DNA served to infer D and trimming. The sample yields about 94,000 clones, around 80% seen once. After removal of 6 bases from V and 4 bases from J, the junction contained 8 bases not matched to a gene. This CDR3 contains 14 residues. Germline values: CDR1 MNHEY, CDR2 SMNVEV (reference sequence). The receptor was isolated from a human donor in a cohort sampled during active COVID-19. Sequencing input: peripheral blood. This sequence joins TRBV27 and TRBJ1-2, with TRBD1 identical over 7 bases. The CDR3 loop is CASSRDRSIYGYTF. DNA of the CDR3: TGTGCCAGCAGCCGGGACAGATCCATCTATGGCTACACCTTC.